These 32 T cell receptor beta chains share one sample of origin, sequenced in a study of cytomegalovirus exposure and HLA in healthy donors. Assay: immunoSEQ multiplex PCR; the TCRdb copy retains only in-frame clones and omits some. Of some 250,000 clones detected, 90% appear once; the ten largest clones hold around 3.1%. Sequences were obtained from PBMCs. The receptors derive from a woman between 25 and 40 years old in good health and CMV-seronegative.

This chain connects TRBV27 to TRBJ1-1; D ambiguous. Trimming stripped 7 bases from V and 0 bases from J, with 9 bases between. In germline, CDR1 is MNHEY, CDR2 SMNVEV (reference sequence). The CDR3 contains 13 residues. DNA of the CDR3: TGTGCCAGCAAGGGCCCCATGAACACTGAAGCTTTCTTT. Its protein is CASKGPMNTEAFF.

The chain joins TRBV30 to TRBJ2-7, with D perhaps TRBD2 (5 bases). The CDR3 extends over 11 amino acids. Germline CDR1 GTSNPN, CDR2 SVGIG (reference sequence). V dropped 8 bases and J dropped 2 bases, with 10 bases sitting between them. This CDR3 is CAGEMTYEQYF. DNA for the CDR3: TGTGCCGGGGAGATGACCTACGAGCAGTACTTC.

The J gene is TRBJ2-7, the V gene TRBV7-3, with D hard to call. CDR1 and CDR2 (germline): SGHTA, FQGTGA. V lost 4 bases and J lost 3, with 10 bases in between. There are 13 residues in the CDR3. Here the CDR3 reads CASSWADGYEQYF. The CDR3 DNA is TGTGCCAGCAGCTGGGCAGATGGCTACGAGCAGTACTTC.

The rearrangement uses TRBV19 and TRBJ2-3; D gene ambiguous. V was cut by 2 bases and J by 0 bases, with 15 bases left in between. The CDR3 is 17 residues long. The germline V gene has CDR1 LNHDA and CDR2 SQIVND (reference sequence). CDR3 sequence reads: CASSISPPHTSTDTQYF. Written as DNA, the CDR3 is TGTGCCAGTAGTATAAGCCCGCCCCACACTAGCACAGATACGCAGTATTTT.

CDR3: CASSPPLAGGPHEQYF. CDR3 in DNA: TGTGCCAGCAGCCCCCCTCTAGCGGGAGGGCCTCACGAGCAGTACTTC. The V call is TRBV14, the J call TRBJ2-7, with TRBD2 identical over 12 bases. CDR1 and CDR2 from the germline V gene are SGHDN and FVKESK. The CDR3 runs to 16 residues. After removal of 4 bases from V and 5 bases from J, the junction contained 9 bases not matched to a gene.

The V gene is TRBV6-4, the J gene TRBJ2-5; 8 nucleotides line up with TRBD2. The V gene end was trimmed by 5 bases and the J gene end by 4 bases; junction bases not matched to a gene: 9. The germline gives CDR1 MRHNA, CDR2 SNTAGT. The CDR3 is 15 residues long. As DNA, the CDR3 is TGTGCCAGCAGTCGTTCAGCGGGAGAAGGAGAGACCCAGTACTTC. Its protein is CASSRSAGEGETQYF.

The chain couples TRBV28 to TRBJ1-4, with a weak D call TRBD1 (6 bases). Between the trimmed V and J ends, which lost 10 bases and 6 bases, there was a span of 18 bases. This CDR3 is 14 amino acids long. Germline assignment: CDR1 MDHEN and CDR2 SYDVKM. The CDR3 is CATSTGRRDEKLFF. In DNA, the CDR3 is TGTGCCACGTCAACAGGGCGACGCGATGAAAAACTGTTTTTT.

This rearrangement joins TRBV7-9 to TRBJ1-4, with D possibly matching TRBD1 (5 bases). The V end lost 4 bases, the J end lost 4 bases, and 13 bases lay between the germline ends. The CDR3 sequence is 15 residues long. Germline loops: CDR1 SEHNR, CDR2 FQNEAQ (reference sequence). The CDR3, as DNA: TGTGCCAGCAGCTCAGACAGCGACAGTAATGAAAAACTGTTTTTT. This sequence encodes CASSSDSDSNEKLFF.

The gene calls are TRBV30 and TRBJ2-7, with 9 bases fitting TRBD1. The CDR3 loop spans 12 amino acids. The V segment lost 5 bases and the J segment 5 bases; nucleotides outside the gene matches: 4. Germline assignment: CDR1 GTSNPN and CDR2 SVGIG (reference sequence). For the CDR3, the DNA is TGTGCCTGGGATGGGACAGGGAACGAGCAGTACTTC. Its protein product is CAWDGTGNEQYF.

The V call is TRBV11-3, the J call TRBJ2-2; D may correspond to TRBD1 or TRBD2 (5 bases each). CDR3 size: 15 residues. In germline, CDR1 is SGHNT, CDR2 YENEEA. V dropped 6 bases and J dropped 0 bases, with 11 bases sitting between them. The CDR3 DNA reads as TGTGCCAGCAGTCCCGGGACGACGAACACCGGGGAGCTGTTTTTT. Translated: CASSPGTTNTGELFF.

DNA of the CDR3: TGTGCCAGCAGTTTCTTGGGACAGGGCTACGAGCAGTACTTC. Translating it yields CASSFLGQGYEQYF. V usage is TRBV28 and J usage is TRBJ2-7; 9 bases agree with TRBD1. This CDR3 comprises 14 residues. CDR1 is MDHEN, CDR2 SYDVKM, per germline. V lost 3 bases to trimming and J lost 3 bases; unmatched junction nucleotides: 3. The full variable domain, completed using reference TRBV28 and TRBJ2-7, is DVKVTQSSRYLVKRTGEKVFLECVQDMDHENMFWYRQDPGLGLRLIYFSYDVKMKEKGDIPEGYSVSREKKERFSLILESASTNQTSMYLCASSFLGQGYEQYFGPGTRLTVT.

The genes are TRBV6-5 and TRBJ2-7; D ambiguous. The germline V gene encodes CDR1 MNHEY and CDR2 SVGAGI. The germline V and J ends were trimmed by 0 bases and 2 bases, with 11 bases remaining between them. The CDR3 covers 15 residues. The CDR3 spells CASSYSRALTYEQYF. CDR3 DNA: TGTGCCAGCAGTTACTCTAGGGCTCTCACCTACGAGCAGTACTTC.

The rearrangement joins TRBV29-1 to TRBJ2-7; 13 positions match TRBD2. J lost 2 bases, V lost 2 bases, and 6 bases had no gene match. Germline-derived CDR1 and CDR2 are SQVTM and ANQGSEA. The CDR3 spans 16 residues. DNA for the CDR3: TGCAGCGTTGAACAGTTGGGACTAGCGGGACCCTACGAGCAGTACTTC. This sequence encodes CSVEQLGLAGPYEQYF.

This chain links TRBV11-2 with TRBJ2-7; D is ambiguous. Germline CDR1 reads SGHAT; CDR2 reads FQNNGV. With 1 base removed from V and 7 bases from J, the gap between germline ends came to 8 bases. The CDR3 contains 12 residues. The CDR3 DNA sequence: TGTGCCAGCAGCTTAGTGTCAAAAGAGCAGTACTTC. Its translation is CASSLVSKEQYF.

J is TRBJ2-7 and V is TRBV5-8; D possibly uses TRBD1 or TRBD2 (5 bases each). V lost 2 bases and J 2 bases, leaving 11 bases between the germline ends. This CDR3 contains 14 residues. Germline V CDR1 and CDR2: SGHTS, YDEGEE. CDR3 sequence reads: CASSFGTGTYEQYF. In DNA, the CDR3 is TGTGCCAGCAGCTTCGGGACGGGAACCTACGAGCAGTACTTC.

This rearrangement joins TRBV7-2 to TRBJ2-7; possibly TRBD1 for D (6 bases). V dropped 3 bases and J dropped 2 bases, with 23 bases sitting between them. CDR3 length equals 18 residues. CDR1 is SGHTA, CDR2 FQGNSA, per germline. As DNA, the CDR3 is TGTGCCAGCAGCTTGGCCTTTCGTGGACAGAGGCCAACCTACGAGCAGTACTTC. It translates to CASSLAFRGQRPTYEQYF.

This sequence joins TRBV20-1 and TRBJ2-5; a weak D match, TRBD2 (6 bases). The CDR3 extends over 10 amino acids. Trimming cost V 1 base and J 12 bases, with 9 bases left between them. In germline, CDR1 is DFQATT, CDR2 SNEGSKA (reference sequence). The CDR3 sequence is CSARASSEYF. In DNA form, the CDR3 reads TGCAGTGCTAGAGCGTCTAGCGAGTACTTC.

The chain employs TRBV28 and TRBJ2-1, with a weak D call TRBD1 (5 bases). V was shortened by 4 bases and J by 6 bases, with 7 bases between the two germline ends. The CDR3 has 12 residues. Germline V lookup: CDR1 MDHEN, CDR2 SYDVKM. CDR3 region: CASSSQGNEQFF. The DNA for the CDR3 is TGTGCCAGCAGTTCGCAGGGCAATGAGCAGTTCTTC.

This chain connects TRBV7-2 to TRBJ2-5; a weak D match, TRBD2 (5 bases). With 5 bases removed from V and 4 bases from J, the gap between germline ends came to 11 bases. CDR3 length equals 13 residues. Germline V gives CDR1 SGHTA, CDR2 FQGNSA. The DNA for the CDR3 is TGTGCCAGCAGCCCGCCACGGGGAGAGACCCAGTACTTC. Translation gives CASSPPRGETQYF.

The rearrangement joins TRBV20-1 to TRBJ2-5; D is unresolved. Trimming left V 3 bases short and J 5 bases short, with 7 bases between. In germline, CDR1 is DFQATT, CDR2 SNEGSKA (reference sequence). The CDR3 covers 11 residues. The CDR3 DNA reads TGCAGTGCTAGGACGATGGAGACCCAGTACTTC. Protein product: CSARTMETQYF.

Only one count was recorded for this clone. This sequence joins TRBV9 and TRBJ2-1, with a weak D call TRBD1 (6 bases). The V gene lost 0 bases and the J gene lost 2 bases, with 9 bases spanning the gap. CDR1 SGDLS and CDR2 YYNGEE come from the germline V gene. This CDR3 contains 15 residues. The CDR3 nucleotides are TGTGCCAGCAGCGTAGAGGGGGTTGCCTACAATGAGCAGTTCTTC. Its protein is CASSVEGVAYNEQFF. The complete variable domain, with remaining parts taken from reference TRBV9 and TRBJ2-1, reads DSGVTQTPKHLITATGQRVTLRCSPRSGDLSVYWYQQSLDQGLQFLIQYYNGEERAKGNILERFSAQQFPDLHSELNLSSLELGDSALYFCASSVEGVAYNEQFFGPGTRLTVL.

This sequence joins TRBV4-3 and TRBJ2-1; the D is unclear. Germline V lookup: CDR1 LGHNA, CDR2 YSLEER. CDR3 length: 18 amino acids. V lost 0 bases and J 2 bases, leaving 17 bases between the germline ends. CDR3 DNA: TGCGCCAGCAGCCAAGATTGGGTGACCCAGGCTACCTACAATGAGCAGTTCTTC. Translated, it gives CASSQDWVTQATYNEQFF.

This clone was found once. This rearrangement joins TRBV7-9 to TRBJ2-7; perhaps D is TRBD1 or TRBD2 (5 bases each). The CDR3 sequence is 15 residues long. Trimming took 5 bases from V and 3 from J, leaving 17 bases between them. CDR1 is SEHNR and CDR2 is FQNEAQ in the germline V gene (reference sequence). CDR3 sequence reads: CASSPRDVGGYEQYF. The CDR3 coding sequence is TGTGCCAGCAGCCCTAGGGACGTTGGGGGCTACGAGCAGTACTTC.

The chain carries TRBV12-5 and TRBJ1-4, with 9 bases fitting TRBD1. CDR3 length: 14 amino acids. Trimming removed 5 bases from V and 6 bases from J; junction bases left unmatched: 4. Germline V gene data show CDR1 as LGHNT and CDR2 as FRNRAP. Here the CDR3 DNA reads TGTGCTAGTGGTGGCGGGACAGGGTATGAAAAACTGTTTTTT. Protein: CASGGGTGYEKLFF.

This chain connects TRBV4-3 to TRBJ2-7, with 7 bases fitting TRBD2. Trimming took 0 bases from V and 3 from J; bases not matched to a gene: 5. The CDR3 totals 15 residues. Germline assignment: CDR1 LGHNA and CDR2 YSLEER. CDR3 DNA sequence: TGCGCCAGCAGCCAAGATTGGCGGGGGAACTACGAGCAGTACTTC. Protein: CASSQDWRGNYEQYF.

The V and J genes are TRBV6-1 and TRBJ1-1; D call uncertain. Germline-derived CDR1 and CDR2 are MNHNS and SASEGT. The CDR3 length is 13 residues. The V gene lost 6 bases and the J gene lost 4 bases, with 12 bases spanning the gap. CDR3 region: CASSRLQGTEAFF. Here the CDR3 DNA reads TGTGCCAGCAGCCGACTCCAAGGCACTGAAGCTTTCTTT.

The chain has TRBV6-5 and TRBJ1-1; TRBD1 aligns across 8 bases. With 6 bases clipped from V and 10 bases from J, the junction kept 4 bases outside the gene matches. The length of the CDR3 is 11 residues. Germline CDR1 and CDR2: MNHEY and SVGAGI. The CDR3 loop reads CASRTGGRAFF. In DNA, the CDR3 is TGTGCCAGCAGAACAGGGGGGCGAGCTTTCTTT.

V gene TRBV27 combines with J gene TRBJ2-7, with 8 bases identical to TRBD1. With V trimmed by 4 bases and J by 3 bases, 8 bases remained unmatched. The V gene's germline CDR1 is MNHEY and CDR2 SMNVEV (reference sequence). This CDR3 has 15 amino acids. The CDR3 loop is CASSWEQGGIYEQYF. The CDR3 coding sequence is TGTGCCAGCAGTTGGGAACAGGGGGGAATCTACGAGCAGTACTTC.

The J gene is TRBJ2-2, the V gene TRBV29-1; the D gene could be TRBD1 or TRBD2 (5 bases each). The CDR3 is made up of 13 amino acids. Germline CDR1 and CDR2: SQVTM and ANQGSEA. With 4 bases removed from V and 8 bases from J, the gap between germline ends came to 14 bases. The CDR3 here is CSVGNGASGELFF. In DNA form, the CDR3 reads TGCAGCGTTGGGAACGGGGCTTCGGGGGAGCTGTTTTTT.

The chain joins TRBV2 to TRBJ2-1, with a possible D match to TRBD1 (6 bases). The CDR3 totals 15 residues. In germline, CDR1 is SNHLY, CDR2 FYNNEI. Trimming took off 6 bases at V and 6 bases at J, with 18 bases between the two ends. The CDR3 protein is CASSLLEAGVNEQFF. The CDR3, as DNA: TGTGCCAGCAGCCTACTTGAGGCAGGGGTCAATGAGCAGTTCTTC.

The chain couples TRBV4-2 to TRBJ1-1; D ambiguous. The ends were cut back, 6 bases at V and 4 bases at J, with 15 bases in the middle. Germline CDR1 is LGHNA and CDR2 is YNFKEQ. There are 14 residues in the CDR3. The CDR3, as DNA: TGTGCCAGCAGTCTCGAGAGTTTGAGCACTGAAGCTTTCTTT. Translated, it gives CASSLESLSTEAFF.

This chain joins TRBV4-3 and TRBJ2-4; D is unclear. Germline CDR1 reads LGHNA; CDR2 reads YSLEER. CDR3 length equals 13 residues. The ends were cut back, 4 bases at V and 9 bases at J, with 13 bases in the middle. Here the CDR3 DNA reads TGCGCCAGCAGCCGCGGCGCAGTCGGCATTCAGTACTTC. As protein: CASSRGAVGIQYF.